The rows below give T cell receptor beta chains drawn from one sample of a study of immune evolution from preneoplasia to lung adenocarcinoma. TCRdb's table, derived via immunoSEQ multiplex PCR, lists solely in-frame clones and lacks some. The sample records 5,000 or so clones, 70% to 80% being singletons. Sequences were obtained from FFPE minimally invasive lung adenocarcinoma tissue. All receptors come from a person aged 60 to 80 with lung adenocarcinoma. CDR3s include the opening cysteine and the closing phenylalanine or tryptophan. D genes are given only for firm matches. Size values are once, few and many counts, or a class for expanded clones, and some rows have none.

TRBV2	TRBJ2-5	-	-	TGTGCCAGCAGTGAAGTAGTGGAGACCCAGTACTTC	CASSEVVETQYF
TRBV11-2	TRBJ2-6	-	-	TGTGCCAGCAGCTTAGTAGGGTTCTGGGGCTCTGGGGCCAACGTCCTGACTTTC	CASSLVGFWGSGANVLTF
TRBV19	TRBJ2-3	-	-	TGTGCCAGTAGTATGGGTGGAGGGGGAACAGATACGCAGTATTTT	CASSMGGGGTDTQYF
TRBV29-1	TRBJ2-7	few	TRBD1	TGCAGCGTTGTAACAGGGACAGGGGGACGCTACGAGCAGTACTTC	CSVVTGTGGRYEQYF
TRBV5-1	TRBJ1-1	-	TRBD1	TGCGCCAGCAGCGCGGTGACAGGGGCGGGGAACACTGAAGCTTTCTTT	CASSAVTGAGNTEAFF
TRBV4-2	TRBJ2-7	-	TRBD1	TGTGCCAGCAGCCAAGAGACCACAGGGGCTCATGAGCAGTACTTC	CASSQETTGAHEQYF
TRBV28	TRBJ1-5	-	TRBD1	TGTGCCAGCAGGGGACAGGGGGGCCCACAGCCCCAGCATTTT	CASRGQGGPQPQHF
TRBV6-4	TRBJ2-1	-	-	TGTGCCAGCAGTGGGGACGCGGGCTATGAGCAGTTCTTC	CASSGDAGYEQFF
TRBV10-3	TRBJ2-7	-	-	TGTGCCATCAGTGAGTCGCGGACCATCTACGAGCAGTACTTC	CAISESRTIYEQYF
TRBV4-2	TRBJ1-2	-	-	TGTGCCAGCAGCCAAGATTTGCTTAGGGGTGGCAACTATGGCTACACCTTC	CASSQDLLRGGNYGYTF
TRBV19	TRBJ1-2	once	TRBD1	TGTGCCAGCCGAGACAGGGGGCGATATGGCTACACCTTC	CASRDRGRYGYTF
TRBV5-5	TRBJ1-1	once	-	TGTGCCTCCAGCCTACAGGCCGCGAACACTGAAGCTTTCTTT	CASSLQAANTEAFF
TRBV5-6	TRBJ2-4	-	-	TGTGCCAGCAGCTTGAGTCCAGCCAAAAACATTCAGTACTTC	CASSLSPAKNIQYF
TRBV4-1	TRBJ2-7	once	-	TGCGCCAGCAGCCAAGTGCTGCCGAGCTCCTACGAGCAGTACTTC	CASSQVLPSSYEQYF
TRBV18	TRBJ2-7	-	-	TGTGCCAGCTCACCGACAGGCTTTGGCTACGAGCAGTACTTC	CASSPTGFGYEQYF
TRBV27	TRBJ2-5	-	TRBD2	TGTGCCAGCAGAAACCTACGGACTAGCGGGATTGAGACCCAGTACTTC	CASRNLRTSGIETQYF
TRBV6-5	TRBJ2-7	-	-	TGTGCCAGCAGTTACTCCGCTAGCGTTGGGGACGAGCAGTACTTC	CASSYSASVGDEQYF
TRBV29-1	TRBJ2-2	-	-	TGCAGCGTAAAGAGGGGGGACACCGGGGAGCTGTTTTTT	CSVKRGDTGELFF
TRBV6-5	TRBJ1-3	-	-	TGTGCCAGCAGCCGGGGGACTGGAAACACCATATATTTT	CASSRGTGNTIYF
TRBV29-1	TRBJ2-7	-	TRBD1	TGCAGCGCATCAACAGGGGGCCTCTACGAGCAGTACTTC	CSASTGGLYEQYF
TRBV19	TRBJ2-2	once	TRBD2	TGTGCCAGTAGACCGTTAGCGGGAGGTACCGGGGAGCTGTTTTTT	CASRPLAGGTGELFF
TRBV4-2	TRBJ2-7	few	-	TGTGCCAGCAGCCAAAGCCGGCTAGCCTCCTACGAGCAGTACTTC	CASSQSRLASYEQYF
TRBV20-1	TRBJ1-3	few	-	TGCAGTGCAAAGTTTGGAAACACCATATATTTT	CSAKFGNTIYF
TRBV6-5	TRBJ1-2	few	-	TGTGCCAGCAGTTCTCTGACAGGAAGGGGCTACACCTTC	CASSSLTGRGYTF
TRBV11-2	TRBJ2-1	few	TRBD2	TGTGCCAGCAGCTTAGTGTCATCGGCTAGCGGGAGAGGTGAGCAGTTCTTC	CASSLVSSASGRGEQFF
TRBV5-1	TRBJ1-4	-	-	TGCGCCAGCAGCCCAGGCCCTAATGAAAAACTGTTTTTT	CASSPGPNEKLFF
TRBV2	TRBJ2-3	once	-	TGTGCCAGCAGTGAAGGAATAGATACGCAGTATTTT	CASSEGIDTQYF
TRBV29-1	TRBJ1-2	-	TRBD1	TGCAGCGTCATACCGGGACAGACTAACTATGGCTACACCTTC	CSVIPGQTNYGYTF
TRBV14	TRBJ2-7	-	TRBD2	TGTGCCAGCAGCCAACGTCTAGCGGGATATCTATACGAGCAGTACTTC	CASSQRLAGYLYEQYF
TRBV4-1	TRBJ2-1	few	TRBD2	TGCGCCAGCAGCCAAGGCACTAGCGGGGGATACAATGAGCAGTTCTTC	CASSQGTSGGYNEQFF
TRBV11-2	TRBJ1-1	-	-	TGTGCCAGCAGCTATTTACAGGTGGGGGCCTTGAACACTGAAGCTTTCTTT	CASSYLQVGALNTEAFF